This T cell receptor (beta chain) appears in the sequencing data of a study of persistence of HIV-infected CD4 T cells. CDR3 length: 17 residues. Germline V gene lookup returns CDR1 LNHDA and CDR2 SQIVND (reference sequence). With 6 bases removed from V and 1 base from J, the gap between germline ends came to 21 bases. Nonspecific anti-CD3/anti-CD28 bead stimulation represents the broad CD4+ T cell repertoire. Sorting selected CD4+ T cells upregulating both CD40 ligand and CD69. The libraries were made with immunoSEQ version 4 in survey mode. Assay used: immunoSEQ multiplex PCR; TCRdb lists only in-frame clones, some missing. Of some 41,000 clones detected, roughly 86% appear once; the ten largest clones hold about 1.3%. Comments on this clone: Its antigen is unknown.

Sequencing was performed on CD4+ T cells sorted from PBMCs after roughly 18-hour stimulation, taken from a patient who received antiretroviral therapy. This receptor was obtained from an adult man with HIV who was CMV-seropositive. V and J are TRBV19 and TRBJ1-2; the D gene is possibly TRBD1 (5 bases). CDR3 coding DNA: TGTGCCAGTAGAGATCGGCCGGGACTCGTCCTTAACTATGGCTACACCTTC. This translates into CASRDRPGLVLNYGYTF.